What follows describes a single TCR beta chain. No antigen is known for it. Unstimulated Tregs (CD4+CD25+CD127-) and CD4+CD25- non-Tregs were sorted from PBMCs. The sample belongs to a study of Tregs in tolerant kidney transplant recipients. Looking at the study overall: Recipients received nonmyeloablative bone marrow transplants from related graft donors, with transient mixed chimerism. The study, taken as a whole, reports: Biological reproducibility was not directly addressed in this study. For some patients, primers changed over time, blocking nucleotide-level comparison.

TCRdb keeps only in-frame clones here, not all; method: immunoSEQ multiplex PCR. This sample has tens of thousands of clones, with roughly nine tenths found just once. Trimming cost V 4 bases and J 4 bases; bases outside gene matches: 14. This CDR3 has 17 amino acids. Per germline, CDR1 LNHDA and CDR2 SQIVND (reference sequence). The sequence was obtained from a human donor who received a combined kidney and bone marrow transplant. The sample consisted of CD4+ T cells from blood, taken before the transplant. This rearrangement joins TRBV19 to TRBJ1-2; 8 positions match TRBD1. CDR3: CASSNLRTGRKSYGYTF. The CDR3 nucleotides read TGTGCCAGTAGTAACCTCCGGACAGGGAGAAAGAGCTATGGCTACACCTTC.